This TCR beta chain is from a study of Graves' ophthalmopathy and Graves' hyperthyroidism. Overall study results and limits: Also, most clonotypes expanded in the thyroid above 0.001 frequency appeared in blood.

This CDR3 is built from 15 residues. CDR1 SGHVS and CDR2 FQNEAQ come from the germline V gene. Between the trimmed V and J ends, which lost 5 bases and 4 bases, there was a span of 15 bases. As concerns this clonotype: What it recognizes is unknown.

Participants with hyperthyroidism, aged 18 to 65, were newly diagnosed with under 2 months' duration. Exclusion applied to patients with other autoimmune diseases, uncontrolled infections, pregnancy or lactation. RNA transcripts were the source from which TCR beta CDR3 regions were amplified. First-round RT-PCR with HTBI primers preceded a second-round multiplex PCR. TCRdb redid the calling of the multiplex PCR reads with MiXCR, one entry per CDR3 protein. Of roughly 600,000 distinct CDR3 sequences listed, under 40% are singletons. The chain carries TRBV7-8 and TRBJ2-1; the D gene is possibly TRBD2 (6 bases). The TCR comes from an adult man with Graves' hyperthyroidism. The material sequenced was peripheral blood or thyroid tissue (not recorded which). The DNA for the CDR3 is TGTGCCAGCAGCCCGGGACTGGCACTTTACAATGAGCAGTTCTTC. Translating gives CASSPGLALYNEQFF.